This T cell receptor beta chain was found in a study of cytomegalovirus exposure and HLA in healthy donors (dated by TCRdb to 2016 to 2017). For context, the study as a whole: An earlier analysis of approximately 640 of the donors reported about 290 Gb of sequence data and roughly 110 million unique TCR beta sequences from roughly 200 million T cells. Donor age, sex, ethnicity and CMV serostatus were compiled together with the repertoire data. The study aimed to test whether cataloging public T cell receptors could reveal signatures of past pathogen exposure. About five DR-DQ haplotypes were handled as single units for association and clustering, since linkage in the cohort was strong. A later analysis re-examined previously published TCR beta repertoires from roughly 650 donors and added high-resolution HLA genotyping to investigate patterns of TCR occurrence. The study used immunosequencing to profile the T cell repertoires of approximately 690 subjects and linked those repertoires to cytomegalovirus serostatus. The later analysis used no new phenotypic data to find candidate immune exposures, relying instead on TCR beta sequences and their occurrence across donors. An earlier analysis of roughly 600 of the donors used high-throughput TCR beta sequencing to judge whether each TCR beta V gene segment behaved as functional or pseudogenic. An early release covering roughly 640 HLA-typed donors comprised approximately 290 gigabases of sequencing data and 85 million or so unique TCR sequences. Every discovery cohort repertoire had been produced on one sequencing platform. Among the roughly 400 genotyped donors, approximately 81% belonged to the genetic ancestry cluster associated with self-reported Caucasian donors. Typing coverage varied by locus: about 629-630 donors for A, B, C, DRB1 and DQB1; more than 500 for DQA1; approximately 610 for DPA1; roughly 450 for DPB1. The study combined high-throughput TCR immunosequencing, statistical association of individual TCRs with disease status, and machine learning to predict cytomegalovirus infection status. HLA typing included class I and class II loci at four-digit resolution. Across some 400 genotyped donors of the cohort, an average of approximately 200,000 unique TCR beta nucleotide sequences per donor were sequenced, and approximately 17% of those sequences were non-productive. A later genetic analysis took genome-wide SNP genotypes for 398 of the 666 donors and used that subset as a discovery cohort. Besides the first cohort of approximately 710 subjects, a separate validation cohort made up of 120 different subjects was used. Overall results and qualifications from the work: In a later analysis, HLA-associated TCR beta chains were found to be more clonally expanded and to have lower generation probabilities than equally common non-associated chains. Only TCR beta chains were sequenced in this cohort, and the absence of alpha or paired-chain data limited detectable features. The classifier was reported to diagnose cytomegalovirus status with high specificity and sensitivity in both the original and validation cohorts. Specific HLA alleles were associated with 16,951 TCR beta sequences at a false discovery rate of 0.05 in a later analysis. In a later analysis, the rate of TCR association differed among HLA loci, with DRB1 alleles having the most associated TCRs and HLA-C alleles having the fewest. An association between a missense DCLRE1C variant and V-gene and J-gene trimming of TCR beta chains was found in a later genetic analysis and replicated in an independent cohort. HLA typing was unavailable for some donors at each locus, so association tests used only the typed subset. A total of roughly 160 TCR beta chains were listed by the study as associated with cytomegalovirus. Over 15 rarely observed V segments, including chromosome 9 orphons, were excluded from the earlier analysis of some 590 of the donors because counts were too low. In vitro tests confirmed that a few of the cytomegalovirus-associated TCR beta chains recognize cytomegalovirus antigens. According to a later genetic analysis, donors in an Asian-associated ancestry cluster had fewer N-insertions in productive TCRs than the approximately 690-donor mean. While some public TCRs were present in many individuals, most TCR sequences turned up only very rarely across donors. Most CMV-associated TCR beta chains appeared to be HLA-restricted in a later analysis, and the HLA associations seemed to be driven largely by CMV exposure. A further reported finding was that TCR beta sequences accurately predicted the HLA-A and HLA-B alleles for most subjects in the first cohort. Linkage disequilibrium might explain the correlated functional status among segregating V segments, but an unknown experimental factor could not be ruled out. The authors suggested that the approach could potentially be generalized to other disease states and immunological phenotypes. CMV serostatus was the only immune exposure information available for the cohort. Presence/absence analyses assumed roughly uniform sequencing depth across donors, an assumption that may not hold. Broadly in line with IMGT annotations, most TCR beta V segments showed up in productive rearrangements about 87% or about 30% of the time in an earlier analysis of 587 of the donors. Because the 87-base-pair reads could not distinguish some IMGT-functional V segments, including TRBV6-2 and TRBV6-3, those segments were excluded. A cluster of highly shared sequence variants was judged likely to be a technical artifact of the sequencing pipeline. According to a later analysis, parvovirus B19, influenza, CMV and Epstein-Barr virus appeared linked to several top co-occurrence clusters. Strong co-occurrence of HLA alleles, especially DR and DQ, made assigning TCR associations to individual alleles difficult.

The cohort was made up of around 720 healthy bone marrow donors. Cohort members were all nominally healthy when sampled, although unrecorded immune exposures were likely present. The donor was CMV seronegative and belonged to the group of 352 seronegative cohort members. Every donor gave a peripheral blood sample, and the peripheral blood mononuclear cells from that sample were used for TCR beta sequencing. The Qiagen DNeasy Blood Extraction Kit was used to extract genomic DNA from the blood cell samples. Based on the germline V gene, the CDR1 and CDR2 sequences are MDHEN and SYDVKM. V is shortened by 5 bases, J by 2 bases, and the region joining them spans 20 bases. From the cysteine through the phenylalanine, the CDR3 covers 17 amino acids. Only CDR3 DNA is held: 51 bases, read in frame from base 1. Libraries were made using the immunoSEQ multiplex PCR assay. The multiplex PCR relied on a mix of 60 forward primers for TCR Vbeta segments and 13 reverse primers for TCR Jbeta segments. A multiplex PCR assay on genomic DNA amplified the CDR3 region of rearranged TCR beta genes. On the Illumina HiSeq System, the amplified TCR beta libraries were sequenced as 87-base-pair reads. The paper's processing steps were these. Across the 600 to 700 repertoires, a later analysis counted tens of millions of unique TCR beta chains, approximately 12 million of which were shared by at least two donors. A nearest-neighbor algorithm error-corrected the raw reads and collapsed the reads into unique sequences, merging closely related sequences to remove PCR and sequencing errors. V, D and J gene segments were assigned by aligning CDR3 sequences to IMGT reference sequences. For a sequence to be retained, a match of at least six nucleotides to both a V gene segment and a J gene segment was required. Rearrangements were classified as productive when the CDR3 lacked stop codons and remained in frame with V and J, and all other rearrangements were classified as non-productive. CDR3 was defined by IMGT convention, running from the second conserved V-encoded cysteine to the conserved J-encoded phenylalanine. The earlier analysis of 587 of the donors excluded sequences that lacked an unambiguous match to a single V gene segment. In an earlier analysis of roughly 500 of the donors, V segments were called functional above 56.7% productive rearrangements and were called segregating when the between-donor standard deviation exceeded 5%. To diagnose cytomegalovirus status from the catalog of TCR beta chain sequences, a statistical classification framework was built. In a later analysis, TCR nucleotide sequences were compared against IMGT/GENE-DB human TR gene sequences so that V and J genes could be assigned. The TCRdist pipeline was used in a later analysis to assign CDR3 sequences and most-parsimonious VDJ recombination scenarios. A later analysis defined each TCR beta chain by its CDR3 amino acid sequence plus V-gene family, and excluded reads lacking a unique V-gene family. In a later analysis, 500 to 650 highly shared, low-generation-probability nucleotide sequences were removed to address suspected cross-contamination and a sequencing artifact. For each public chain, a later analysis derived a clonal expansion index from normalized ranks of inferred template counts within each repertoire. In a later analysis, generation probabilities were computed using a VDJ recombination model fitted to out-of-frame rearrangements, and the results were checked against IGoR. In a later analysis, hypergeometric tests were used to score TCR-TCR, TCR-HLA and TCR-CMV co-occurrence, with a repertoire-size bias correction applied to TCR pairs. A later analysis estimated false discovery rates by permuting HLA or CMV assignments 20 times. In a later analysis, co-occurring TCRs were grouped using DBSCAN, with TCRdist sequence similarity added in when clustering inside HLA-allele-positive subsets. Repertoires with fewer than 30,000 or more than 120,000 public chains, plus five repertoires with anomalous nucleotide sharing, were excluded from co-occurrence clustering. The source is immuneACCESS, and TCRdb retained only in-frame sequences with V and J called. Part of the clones is not carried over; for the studies checked, unresolved V genes explain less than half of this, and the remainder is unexplained. Clonal size and the V and J genes are those of that table, whereas D and trimming came from the DNA. A total of about 210,000 clones appear in this sample, roughly 79% of them only once. Together, the top ten hold 1.5% to 2% of the sample.

Details on this clone: No cognate antigen has been identified for it. No much larger clone exists at a distance of one base, and base qualities are not known.

This TCR derives from a male donor in good health and CMV-seronegative. Sequencing was carried out using PBMCs. The chain links TRBV28 with TRBJ2-3; the D segment could be TRBD1, given 7 matching bases. CDR3 reads: CASSIALTGEVTDTQYF. The DNA sequence reads TGTGCCAGCAGTATCGCCCTCACAGGGGAGGTCACAGATACGCAGTATTTT.